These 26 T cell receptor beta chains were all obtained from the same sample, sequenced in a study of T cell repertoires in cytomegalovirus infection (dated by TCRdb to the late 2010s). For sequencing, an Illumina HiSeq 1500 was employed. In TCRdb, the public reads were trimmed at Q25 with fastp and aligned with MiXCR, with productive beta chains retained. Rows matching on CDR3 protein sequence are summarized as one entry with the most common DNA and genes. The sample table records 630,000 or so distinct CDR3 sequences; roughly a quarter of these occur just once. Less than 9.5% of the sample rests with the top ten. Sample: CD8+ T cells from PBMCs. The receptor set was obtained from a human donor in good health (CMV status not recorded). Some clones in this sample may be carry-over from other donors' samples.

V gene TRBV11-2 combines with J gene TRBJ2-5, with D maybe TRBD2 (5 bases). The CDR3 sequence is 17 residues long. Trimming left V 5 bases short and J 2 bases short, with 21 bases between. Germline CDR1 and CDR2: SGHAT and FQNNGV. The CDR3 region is CASSVQPGNLPQETQYF. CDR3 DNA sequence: TGTGCCAGCAGCGTCCAACCCGGGAATTTACCTCAAGAGACCCAGTACTTC.

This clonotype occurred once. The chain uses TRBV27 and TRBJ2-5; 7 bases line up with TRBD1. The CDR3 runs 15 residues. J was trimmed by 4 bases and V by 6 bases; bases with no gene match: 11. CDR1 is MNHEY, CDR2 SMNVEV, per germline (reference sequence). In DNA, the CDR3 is TGTGCCAGCAGGCCTCAACAGGGGTCGGGAGAGACCCAGTACTTC. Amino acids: CASRPQQGSGETQYF.

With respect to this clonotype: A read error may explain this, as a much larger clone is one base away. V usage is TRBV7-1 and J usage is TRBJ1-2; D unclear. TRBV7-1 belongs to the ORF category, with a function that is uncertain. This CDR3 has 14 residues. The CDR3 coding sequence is TGTGCCGGCAGCTCCGCGCTGCCAGGAAAGGGCTACACCTTC. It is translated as CAGSSALPGKGYTF.

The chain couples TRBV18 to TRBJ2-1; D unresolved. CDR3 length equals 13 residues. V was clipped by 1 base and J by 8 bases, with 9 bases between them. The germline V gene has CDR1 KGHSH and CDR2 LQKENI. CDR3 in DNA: TGTGCCAGCTCACCACTGACTCAGGATGAGCAGTTCTTC. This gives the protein CASSPLTQDEQFF. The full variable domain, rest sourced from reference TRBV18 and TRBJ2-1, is NAGVMQNPRHLVRRRGQEARLRCSPMKGHSHVYWYRQLPEEGLKFMVYLQKENIIDESGMPKERFSAEFPKEGPSILRIQQVVRGDSAAYFCASSPLTQDEQFFGPGTRLTVL.

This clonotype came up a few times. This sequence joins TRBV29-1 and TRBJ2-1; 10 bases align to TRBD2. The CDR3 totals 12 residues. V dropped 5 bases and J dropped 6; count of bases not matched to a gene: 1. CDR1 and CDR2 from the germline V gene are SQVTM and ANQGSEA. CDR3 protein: CSVRTSGNEQFF. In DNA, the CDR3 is TGCAGCGTTCGGACTAGCGGCAATGAGCAGTTCTTC.

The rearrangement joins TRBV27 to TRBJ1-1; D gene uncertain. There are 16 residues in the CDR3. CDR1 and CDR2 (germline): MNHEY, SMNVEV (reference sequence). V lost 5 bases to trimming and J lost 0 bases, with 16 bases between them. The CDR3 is CASSPSVGNMNTEAFF. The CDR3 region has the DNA TGTGCCAGCAGTCCGTCCGTTGGGAACATGAACACTGAAGCTTTCTTT.

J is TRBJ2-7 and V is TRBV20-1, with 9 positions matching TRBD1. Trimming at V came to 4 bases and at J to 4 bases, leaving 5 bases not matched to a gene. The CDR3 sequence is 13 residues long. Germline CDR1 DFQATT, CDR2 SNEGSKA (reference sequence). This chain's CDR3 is CSANRDRVYEQYF. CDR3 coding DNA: TGCAGTGCTAATCGGGACAGGGTGTACGAGCAGTACTTC.

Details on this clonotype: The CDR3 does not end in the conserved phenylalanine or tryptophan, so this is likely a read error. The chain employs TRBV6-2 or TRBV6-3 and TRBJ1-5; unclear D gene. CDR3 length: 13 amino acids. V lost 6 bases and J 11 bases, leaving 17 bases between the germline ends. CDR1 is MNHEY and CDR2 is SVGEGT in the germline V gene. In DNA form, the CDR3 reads TGTGCCAGCAGCGAAGCAACCAAATCGGCCCAGCATTCT. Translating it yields CASSEATKSAQHS.

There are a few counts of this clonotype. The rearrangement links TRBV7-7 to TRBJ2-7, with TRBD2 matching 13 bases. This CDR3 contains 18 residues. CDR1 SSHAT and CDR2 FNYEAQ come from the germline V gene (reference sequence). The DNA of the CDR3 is TGTGCTAGCAGCCCCGGGACTAGCGGGGACCACCGGGGGTGCGAGCAGTACGTC. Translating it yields CASSPGTSGDHRGCEQYV.

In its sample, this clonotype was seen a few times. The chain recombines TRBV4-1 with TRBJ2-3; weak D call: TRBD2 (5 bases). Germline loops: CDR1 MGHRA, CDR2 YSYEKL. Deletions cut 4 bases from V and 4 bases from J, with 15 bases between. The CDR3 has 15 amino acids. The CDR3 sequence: CASSRQKEAPDTQYF. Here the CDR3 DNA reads TGCGCCAGCAGCCGGCAAAAGGAGGCCCCAGATACGCAGTATTTT.

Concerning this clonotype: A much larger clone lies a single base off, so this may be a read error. CDR3 residues: CVSSRNEKLFF. The CDR3 DNA follows: TGTGTCAGCAGCCGGAATGAAAAACTGTTTTTT. The V and J genes are TRBV7-9 and TRBJ1-4, with D uncertain. There are 11 residues in the CDR3. The V gene's germline CDR1 is SEHNR and CDR2 FQNEAQ (reference sequence). Full variable domain (rest looked up from reference TRBV7-9 and TRBJ1-4): DTGVSQNPRHKITKRGQNVTFRCDPISEHNRLYWYRQTLGQGPEFLTYFQNEAQLEKSRLLSDRFSAERPKGSFSTLEIQRTEQGDSAMYLCVSSRNEKLFFGSGTQLSVL.

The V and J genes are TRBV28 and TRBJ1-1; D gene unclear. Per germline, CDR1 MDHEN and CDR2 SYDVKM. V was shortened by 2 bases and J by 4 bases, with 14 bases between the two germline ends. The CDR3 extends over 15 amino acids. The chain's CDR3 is CASSLGLAWGTEAFF. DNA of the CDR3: TGTGCCAGCAGTTTAGGGTTGGCCTGGGGCACTGAAGCTTTCTTT.

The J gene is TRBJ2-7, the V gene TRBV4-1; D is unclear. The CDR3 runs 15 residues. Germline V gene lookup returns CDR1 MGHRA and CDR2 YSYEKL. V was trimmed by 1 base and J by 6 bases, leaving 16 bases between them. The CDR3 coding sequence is TGCGCCAGCAGCCAAGGGTTGGCAGAAAGAGGCGAGCAGTACGTC. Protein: CASSQGLAERGEQYV.

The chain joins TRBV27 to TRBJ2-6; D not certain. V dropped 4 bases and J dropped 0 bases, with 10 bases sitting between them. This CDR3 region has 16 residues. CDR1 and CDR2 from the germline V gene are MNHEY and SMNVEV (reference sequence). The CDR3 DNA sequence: TGTGCCAGCAGTTACTATGGGCTCTCTGGGGCCAACGTCCTGACTTTC. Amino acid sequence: CASSYYGLSGANVLTF. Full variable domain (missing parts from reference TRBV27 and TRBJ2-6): EAQVTQNPRYLITVTGKKLTVTCSQNMNHEYMSWYRQDPGLGLRQIYYSMNVEVTDKGDVPEGYKVSRKEKRNFPLILESPSPNQTSLYFCASSYYGLSGANVLTFGAGSRLTVL.

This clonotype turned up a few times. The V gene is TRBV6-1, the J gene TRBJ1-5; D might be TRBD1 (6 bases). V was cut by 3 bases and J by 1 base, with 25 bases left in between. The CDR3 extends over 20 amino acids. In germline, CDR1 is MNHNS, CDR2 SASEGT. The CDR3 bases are TGTGCCAGCAGTGAGTTCAGGGGATGGGGCGCGGGTTGGAGCAATCAGCCCCAGCATTTT. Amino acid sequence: CASSEFRGWGAGWSNQPQHF.

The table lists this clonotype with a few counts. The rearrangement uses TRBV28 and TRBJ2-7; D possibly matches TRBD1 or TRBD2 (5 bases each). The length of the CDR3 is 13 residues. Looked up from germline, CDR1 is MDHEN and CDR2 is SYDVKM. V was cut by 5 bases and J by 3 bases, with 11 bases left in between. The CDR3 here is CASSRDRDYEQYV. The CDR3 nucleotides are TGTGCCAGCAGTCGGGACCGAGACTACGAGCAGTACGTC.

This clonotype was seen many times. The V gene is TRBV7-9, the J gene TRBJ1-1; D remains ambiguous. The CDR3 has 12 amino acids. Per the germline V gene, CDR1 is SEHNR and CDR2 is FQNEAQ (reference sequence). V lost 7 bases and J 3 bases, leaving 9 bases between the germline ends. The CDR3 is CASTLEHTEAFF. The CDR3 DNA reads TGTGCCAGCACTCTGGAACACACTGAAGCTTTCTTT.

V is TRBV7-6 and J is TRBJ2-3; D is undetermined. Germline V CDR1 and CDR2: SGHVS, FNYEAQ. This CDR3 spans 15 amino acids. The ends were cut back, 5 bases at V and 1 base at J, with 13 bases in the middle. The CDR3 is CASSHGTPRTDTQYF. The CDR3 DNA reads TGTGCCAGCAGCCACGGTACACCCCGCACAGATACGCAGTATTTT. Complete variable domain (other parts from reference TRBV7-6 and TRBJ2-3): GAGVSQSPRYKVTKRGQDVALRCDPISGHVSLYWYRQALGQGPEFLTYFNYEAQQDKSGLPNDRFSAERPEGSISTLTIQRTEQRDSAMYRCASSHGTPRTDTQYFGPGTRLTVL.

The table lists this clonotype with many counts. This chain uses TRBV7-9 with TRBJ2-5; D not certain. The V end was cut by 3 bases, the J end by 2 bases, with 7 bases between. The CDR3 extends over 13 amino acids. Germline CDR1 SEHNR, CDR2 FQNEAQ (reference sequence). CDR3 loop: CASSFALQETQYF. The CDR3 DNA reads TGTGCCAGCAGCTTCGCGCTTCAAGAGACCCAGTACTTC.

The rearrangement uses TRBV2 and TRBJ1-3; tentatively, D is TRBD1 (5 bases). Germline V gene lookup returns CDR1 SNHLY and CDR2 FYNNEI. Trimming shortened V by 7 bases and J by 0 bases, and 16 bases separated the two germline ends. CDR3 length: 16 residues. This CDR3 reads CASTEGSWYSGNTIYF. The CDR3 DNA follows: TGTGCCAGCACCGAGGGGTCTTGGTACTCTGGAAACACCATATATTTT.

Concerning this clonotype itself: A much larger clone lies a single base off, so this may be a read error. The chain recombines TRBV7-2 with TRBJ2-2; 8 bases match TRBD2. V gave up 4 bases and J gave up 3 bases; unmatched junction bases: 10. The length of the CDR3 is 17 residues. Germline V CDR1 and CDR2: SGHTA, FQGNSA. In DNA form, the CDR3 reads TGTGCCAGCAGCTGGCCTGAGGCGGGGGGCCACACCGGGGAGCTGTTTTTT. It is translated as CASSWPEAGGHTGELFF.

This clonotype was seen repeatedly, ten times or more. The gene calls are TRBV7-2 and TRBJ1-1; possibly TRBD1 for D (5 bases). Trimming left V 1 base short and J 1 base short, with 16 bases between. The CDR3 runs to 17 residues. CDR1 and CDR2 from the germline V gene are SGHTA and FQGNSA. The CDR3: CASSLVITGGRNTEAFF. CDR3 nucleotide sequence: TGTGCCAGCAGCTTAGTCATCACAGGTGGGAGGAACACTGAAGCTTTCTTT.

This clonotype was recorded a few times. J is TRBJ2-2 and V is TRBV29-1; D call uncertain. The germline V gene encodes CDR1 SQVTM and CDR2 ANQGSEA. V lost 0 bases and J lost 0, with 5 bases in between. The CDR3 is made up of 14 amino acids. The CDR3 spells CSVEDPANTGELFF. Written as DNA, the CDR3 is TGCAGCGTTGAAGACCCAGCGAACACCGGGGAGCTGTTTTTT.

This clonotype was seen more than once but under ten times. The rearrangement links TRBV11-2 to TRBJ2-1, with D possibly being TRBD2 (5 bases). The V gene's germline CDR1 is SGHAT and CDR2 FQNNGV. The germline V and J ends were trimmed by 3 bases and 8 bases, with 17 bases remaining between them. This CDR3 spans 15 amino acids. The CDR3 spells CASSLDQRPRDEQFF. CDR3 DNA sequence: TGTGCCAGCAGCTTGGACCAGCGGCCACGGGATGAGCAGTTCTTC.

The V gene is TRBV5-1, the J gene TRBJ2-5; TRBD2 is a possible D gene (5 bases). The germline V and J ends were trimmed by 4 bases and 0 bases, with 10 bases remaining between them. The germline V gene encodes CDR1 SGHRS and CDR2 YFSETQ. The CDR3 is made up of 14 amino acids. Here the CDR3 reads CASSKTSYQETQYF. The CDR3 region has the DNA TGCGCCAGCAGCAAAACTAGTTACCAAGAGACCCAGTACTTC.

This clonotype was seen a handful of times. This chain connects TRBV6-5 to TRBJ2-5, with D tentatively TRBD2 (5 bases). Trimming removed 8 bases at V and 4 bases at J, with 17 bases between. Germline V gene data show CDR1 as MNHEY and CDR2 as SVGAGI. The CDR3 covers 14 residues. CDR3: CASRMSGKRETQYF. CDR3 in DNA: TGTGCCAGCCGTATGTCGGGGAAGCGAGAGACCCAGTACTTC.